These 10 T cell receptor beta chains were sequenced from one sample in a study of shared clonotypes between healthy human individuals. Sequenced by immunoSEQ multiplex PCR; TCRdb stores in-frame clones only, minus some. The data contain a few million clones, around nine tenths of them singletons. Material: naive CD4+ T cells sorted from blood. Indicated subset: CD45RA+ positively selected. The origin of the receptors is a man younger than 30 in good health.

The genes are TRBV30 and TRBJ1-1, with 8 bases identical to TRBD1. Losses at the gene ends were 0 bases for V and 2 bases for J; bases not matched to a gene: 8. Germline assignment: CDR1 GTSNPN and CDR2 SVGIG (reference sequence). CDR3 length: 16 amino acids. The CDR3 DNA follows: TGTGCCTGGAGTGTTGGGAGGACAGGGCTAAACACTGAAGCTTTCTTT. This gives the protein CAWSVGRTGLNTEAFF. The full variable domain, completed using reference TRBV30 and TRBJ1-1, is SQTIHQWPATLVQPVGSPLSLECTVEGTSNPNLYWYRQAAGRGLQLLFYSVGIGQISSEVPQNLSASRPQDRQFILSSKKLLLSDSGFYLCAWSVGRTGLNTEAFFGQGTRLTVV.

V is TRBV9 and J is TRBJ2-1, with 8 nucleotides matching TRBD2. This CDR3 is 15 amino acids long. CDR1 and CDR2 (germline): SGDLS, YYNGEE. After removal of 1 base from V and 2 bases from J, the junction contained 2 bases not matched to a gene. CDR3 protein: CASSVRAGAYNEQFF. The CDR3 coding sequence is TGTGCCAGCAGCGTACGAGCGGGGGCCTACAATGAGCAGTTCTTC.

The chain has TRBV6-6 and TRBJ2-7; TRBD2 might be the D (5 bases). V was trimmed by 6 bases and J by 0 bases, leaving 12 bases between them. Per the germline V gene, CDR1 is MNHNY and CDR2 is SVGAGI (reference sequence). The CDR3 contains 14 residues. CDR3 sequence reads: CASRYLAASYEQYF. Written as DNA, the CDR3 is TGTGCCAGCAGGTATCTAGCTGCCTCCTACGAGCAGTACTTC.

Concerning this clone itself: Other DNA sequences in the sample encode the same CDR3. The chain couples TRBV6-5 to TRBJ1-5, with 8 bases identical to TRBD1. Looked up from germline, CDR1 is MNHEY and CDR2 is SVGAGI. V lost 5 bases to trimming and J lost 2 bases; unmatched junction nucleotides: 5. This CDR3 comprises 15 residues. In nucleotides, the CDR3 is TGTGCCAGCAGTCCTCCGGGACAGGGCAATCAGCCCCAGCATTTT. The encoded protein is CASSPPGQGNQPQHF.

The chain carries TRBV2 and TRBJ1-6; possibly TRBD1 for D (5 bases). Germline V gives CDR1 SNHLY, CDR2 FYNNEI. The CDR3 runs 15 residues. V was shortened by 8 bases and J by 0 bases, with 11 bases between the two germline ends. CDR3 sequence: CASEPGSSYNSPLHF. As DNA, the CDR3 is TGTGCCAGCGAACCAGGGAGCTCCTATAATTCACCCCTCCACTTT.

This rearrangement joins TRBV7-2 to TRBJ2-2; 15 bases line up with TRBD2. Germline CDR1 is SGHTA and CDR2 is FQGNSA. The CDR3 consists of 18 residues. The ends lost 1 base at V and 7 bases at J; junction bases unmatched: 7. The CDR3 coding sequence is TGTGCCAGCAGCTTAGTTGGGACTAGCGGGAGGAACGTCGGGGAGCTGTTTTTT. Protein product: CASSLVGTSGRNVGELFF.

The chain couples TRBV19 to TRBJ2-1; perhaps TRBD1 as D (6 bases). The germline V and J ends were trimmed by 0 bases and 8 bases, with 17 bases remaining between them. Germline CDR1 LNHDA, CDR2 SQIVND (reference sequence). The CDR3 is made up of 16 amino acids. The CDR3 sequence is CASSIDHYRAPDEQFF. The CDR3 region has the DNA TGTGCCAGTAGTATAGATCATTACAGGGCACCGGATGAGCAGTTCTTC.

The chain links TRBV27 to TRBJ1-5, with a tentative D call TRBD1 (6 bases). Germline V gene lookup returns CDR1 MNHEY and CDR2 SMNVEV (reference sequence). CDR3 length: 14 amino acids. V lost 8 bases to trimming and J lost 2 bases, with 13 bases between them. The CDR3 protein is CASQNRVGNQPQHF. CDR3 DNA sequence: TGTGCCAGCCAAAACAGGGTTGGCAATCAGCCCCAGCATTTT.

This chain uses TRBV4-1 with TRBJ2-7; D uncertain. CDR1 and CDR2 from the germline V gene are MGHRA and YSYEKL. The CDR3 extends over 16 amino acids. V gave up 2 bases and J gave up 2 bases, with 16 bases separating them. The CDR3 loop is CASSQYSPRGPYEQYF. CDR3 coding DNA: TGCGCCAGCAGCCAATATTCGCCCAGAGGTCCCTACGAGCAGTACTTC.

The V gene is TRBV7-2, the J gene TRBJ2-1, with TRBD2 identical over 7 bases. CDR1 and CDR2 (germline): SGHTA, FQGNSA. With V trimmed by 5 bases and J by 4 bases, 5 bases remained unmatched. The length of the CDR3 is 14 residues. The CDR3 nucleotides are TGTGCCAGCAGCGCGGGACTAACTTACAATGAGCAGTTCTTC. Residues: CASSAGLTYNEQFF.